This T cell receptor (beta chain) originates from a study of cytomegalovirus exposure and HLA in healthy donors. Findings and limits, study-wide: A classifier reportedly called cytomegalovirus status with high sensitivity and specificity.

As for this clone: Antigen unknown.

Amplification used 60 Vbeta primers and 13 Jbeta primers. Per the original data handling: In a later analysis, around 87 million unique TCR beta chains included roughly 11 million shared by two or more donors. Profiling relied on immunoSEQ multiplex PCR, and the TCRdb table lists in-frame clones only, not all of them. V, J and clone size are taken as reported in that table, and D and trimming were inferred from the DNA itself. The repertoire holds roughly 160,000 clones, 84% seen once, with about 0.37% in the top ten. The clonotype originates from a boy aged 2 to 10 in good health and CMV-seronegative. The sample taken for sequencing was PBMCs.

The CDR3 DNA follows: TGTGCCTGGATTGAGCATCCCAACTATGGCTACACCTTC. This codes for CAWIEHPNYGYTF. The chain couples TRBV30 to TRBJ1-2; D is unclear. V gave up 4 bases and J gave up 2 bases, with 11 bases separating them. In germline, CDR1 is GTSNPN, CDR2 SVGIG (reference sequence). This CDR3 spans 13 amino acids.